Listed here are 9 T cell receptor beta chains from one sample, sequenced in a study. TCRdb independently ran MiXCR on the RT-PCR reads; one entry per CDR3 protein. The sample consists of more than 550,000 distinct CDR3 sequences, about 14% of them appearing once. Sequenced input: memory CD4+ T cells from blood. The receptors were gathered from a female donor in good health, serving as a healthy control.

The sample holds many counts of this clonotype. This chain connects TRBV29-1 to TRBJ2-5, with D possibly being TRBD2 (6 bases). V dropped 6 bases and J dropped 5 bases, with 13 bases sitting between them. Germline CDR1 reads SQVTM; CDR2 reads ANQGSEA. The CDR3 length is 12 residues. CDR3 sequence: CSVTGGVETQYF. CDR3 coding DNA: TGCAGCGTCACCGGGGGAGTGGAGACCCAGTACTTC.

A note on this clonotype: A much larger clone sits a single nucleotide away, making a read error possible. This chain joins TRBV5-6 and TRBJ2-5; 7 nucleotides line up with TRBD2. The germline CDR1 and CDR2 sequences are SGHDT and YYEEEE. Unmatched junction bases numbered 10, after V lost 4 bases and J lost 13 bases. The CDR3 is 12 residues long. As DNA, the CDR3 is TGTGCCAGCAGCGCGGGGGAGGGACCCCTGTACTTC. It specifies CASSAGEGPLYF.

This clonotype was detected only a few times. This chain joins TRBV6-5 and TRBJ1-5; 8 bases are shared with TRBD1. CDR3 length equals 16 residues. Trimming removed 5 bases from V and 7 bases from J; junction bases left unmatched: 13. Germline CDR1 reads MNHEY; CDR2 reads SVGAGI. The chain's CDR3 is CASSRNTGGAGQPQHF. The CDR3 nucleotides read TGTGCCAGCAGTCGCAATACAGGGGGAGCAGGCCAGCCCCAGCATTTT.

The J gene is TRBJ2-7, the V gene TRBV20-1; D uncertain. V was clipped by 7 bases and J by 4 bases, with 17 bases between them. Germline lookup yields CDR1 DFQATT and CDR2 SNEGSKA (reference sequence). This CDR3 is built from 13 residues. In nucleotides, the CDR3 is TGCAGTGTTGACCCCAACGTGGCGTACGAGCAGTACTTC. Translated: CSVDPNVAYEQYF.

J is TRBJ1-4 and V is TRBV20-1, with D tentatively TRBD1 (5 bases). V lost 5 bases and J lost 6, with 13 bases in between. Germline V gives CDR1 DFQATT, CDR2 SNEGSKA (reference sequence). The CDR3 runs 13 residues. This CDR3 is CSAFAQDYEKLFF. The CDR3 coding sequence is TGCAGTGCTTTTGCACAGGACTATGAAAAACTGTTTTTT.

This clonotype showed up just a few times. V is TRBV6-5 and J is TRBJ1-1, with D perhaps matching TRBD1 (5 bases). V shed 0 bases and J shed 4 bases, with 12 bases lying between them. Germline lookup yields CDR1 MNHEY and CDR2 SVGAGI. The CDR3 loop spans 15 amino acids. The CDR3: CASSYSGGAGTEAFF. The CDR3 nucleotides read TGTGCCAGCAGTTACTCGGGAGGGGCGGGCACTGAAGCTTTCTTT.

V usage is TRBV20-1 and J usage is TRBJ2-7; D perhaps matches TRBD1 (5 bases). Trimming pared 5 bases from V and 0 bases from J, leaving 14 bases between. The germline CDR1 and CDR2 sequences are DFQATT and SNEGSKA (reference sequence). This CDR3 is built from 14 residues. The CDR3 DNA sequence: TGCAGTGCTTCGAACAGGTTCCGCTCCTACGAGCAGTACTTC. It is translated as CSASNRFRSYEQYF.

There are a few counts of this clonotype. The gene calls are TRBV7-2 and TRBJ2-1; 14 bases match TRBD2. CDR3 size: 15 residues. Trimming removed 5 bases from V and 9 bases from J; junction bases left unmatched: 6. Germline lookup yields CDR1 SGHTA and CDR2 FQGNSA. In nucleotides, the CDR3 is TGTGCCAGCAGCCGACTAGCGGGAGGGCCCGGTGAGCAGTTCTTC. It translates to CASSRLAGGPGEQFF.

V gene TRBV6-5 combines with J gene TRBJ1-4; no reliable D call. The CDR3 covers 17 residues. Germline assignment: CDR1 MNHEY and CDR2 SVGAGI. Trimming pared 0 bases from V and 0 bases from J, leaving 11 bases between. CDR3 bases: TGTGCCAGCAGTTACTCAACCTTGTTATCAACTAATGAAAAACTGTTTTTT. Protein: CASSYSTLLSTNEKLFF.